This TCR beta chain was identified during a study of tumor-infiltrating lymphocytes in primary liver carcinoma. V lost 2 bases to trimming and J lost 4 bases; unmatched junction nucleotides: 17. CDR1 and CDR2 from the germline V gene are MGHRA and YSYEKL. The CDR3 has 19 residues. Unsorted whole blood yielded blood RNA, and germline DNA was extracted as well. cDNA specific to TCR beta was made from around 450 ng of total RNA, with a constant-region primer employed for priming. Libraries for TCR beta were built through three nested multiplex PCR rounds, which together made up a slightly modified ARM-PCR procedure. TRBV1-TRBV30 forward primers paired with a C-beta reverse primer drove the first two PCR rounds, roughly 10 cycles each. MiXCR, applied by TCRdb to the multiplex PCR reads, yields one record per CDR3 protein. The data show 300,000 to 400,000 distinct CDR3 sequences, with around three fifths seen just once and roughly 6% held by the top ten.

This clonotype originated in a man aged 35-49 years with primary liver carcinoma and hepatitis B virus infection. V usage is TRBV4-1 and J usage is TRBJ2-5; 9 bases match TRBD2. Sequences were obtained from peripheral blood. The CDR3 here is CASSQRPGLARDRPETQYF. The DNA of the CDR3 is TGCGCCAGCAGCCAACGCCCGGGACTAGCTCGAGATCGTCCAGAGACCCAGTACTTC.